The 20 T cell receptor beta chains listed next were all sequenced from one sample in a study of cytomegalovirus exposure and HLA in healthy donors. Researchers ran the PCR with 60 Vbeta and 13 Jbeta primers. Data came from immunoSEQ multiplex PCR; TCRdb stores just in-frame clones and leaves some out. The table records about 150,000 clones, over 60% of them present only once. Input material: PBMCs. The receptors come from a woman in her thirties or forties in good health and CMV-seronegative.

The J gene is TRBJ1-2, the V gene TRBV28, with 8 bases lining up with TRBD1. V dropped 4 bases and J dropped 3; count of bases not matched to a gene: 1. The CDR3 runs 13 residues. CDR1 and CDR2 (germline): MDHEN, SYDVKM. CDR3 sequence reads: CASSSGQDYGYTF. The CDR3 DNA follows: TGTGCCAGCAGTTCGGGACAGGACTATGGCTACACCTTC.

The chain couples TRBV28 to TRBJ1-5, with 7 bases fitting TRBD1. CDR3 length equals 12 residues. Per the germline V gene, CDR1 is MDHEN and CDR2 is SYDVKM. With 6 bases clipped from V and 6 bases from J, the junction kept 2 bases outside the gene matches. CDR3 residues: CASSHRGQPQHF. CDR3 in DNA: TGTGCCAGCAGCCACAGGGGTCAGCCCCAGCATTTT.

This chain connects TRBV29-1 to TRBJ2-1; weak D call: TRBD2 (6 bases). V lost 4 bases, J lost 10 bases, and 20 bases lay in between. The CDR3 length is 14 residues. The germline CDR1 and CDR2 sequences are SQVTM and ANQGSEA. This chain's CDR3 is CSVVPSLNGGEQFF. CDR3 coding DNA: TGCAGCGTTGTCCCGAGCCTTAACGGAGGGGAGCAGTTCTTC.

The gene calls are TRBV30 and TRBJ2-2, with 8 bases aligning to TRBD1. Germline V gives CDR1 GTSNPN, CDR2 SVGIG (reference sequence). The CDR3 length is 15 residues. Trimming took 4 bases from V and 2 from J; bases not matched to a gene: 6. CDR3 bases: TGTGCCTGGACCCCGGGACAGGTCAACACCGGGGAGCTGTTTTTT. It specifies CAWTPGQVNTGELFF.

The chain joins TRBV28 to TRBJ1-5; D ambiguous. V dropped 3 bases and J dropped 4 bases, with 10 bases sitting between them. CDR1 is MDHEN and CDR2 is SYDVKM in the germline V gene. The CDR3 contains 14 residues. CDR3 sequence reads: CASSFTQHNQPQHF. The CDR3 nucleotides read TGTGCCAGCAGTTTCACACAGCATAATCAGCCCCAGCATTTT.

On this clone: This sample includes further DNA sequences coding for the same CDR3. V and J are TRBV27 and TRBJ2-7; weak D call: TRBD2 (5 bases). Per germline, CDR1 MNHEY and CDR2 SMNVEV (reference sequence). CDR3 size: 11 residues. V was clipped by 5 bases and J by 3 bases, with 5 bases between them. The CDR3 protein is CASSGGYEQYF. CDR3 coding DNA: TGTGCCAGCAGTGGAGGCTACGAGCAGTACTTC.

In nucleotides, the CDR3 is TGTGCCAGCAGCGTAGGACCGGACACCTACGAGCAGTACTTC. Its translation: CASSVGPDTYEQYF. The chain is built from TRBV9 and TRBJ2-7; a possible D gene is TRBD1 (5 bases). The CDR3 loop spans 14 amino acids. Trimming took off 0 bases at V and 2 bases at J, with 9 bases between the two ends. Germline CDR1 and CDR2: SGDLS and YYNGEE.

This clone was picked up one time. The CDR3 loop is CASSGSGGRDEQFF. For the CDR3, the DNA is TGTGCCAGTAGCGGTAGCGGGGGAAGGGATGAGCAGTTCTTC. This chain uses TRBV19 with TRBJ2-1; the match to TRBD2 covers 9 bases. The CDR3 consists of 14 residues. Per germline, CDR1 LNHDA and CDR2 SQIVND (reference sequence). V shed 6 bases, J shed 8 bases, and the junction held 8 bases outside the gene matches.

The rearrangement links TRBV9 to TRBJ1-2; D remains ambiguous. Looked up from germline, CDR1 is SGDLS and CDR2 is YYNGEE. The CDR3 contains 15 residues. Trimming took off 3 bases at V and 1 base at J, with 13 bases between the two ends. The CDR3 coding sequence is TGTGCCAGCAGCGCCTCGAACGTACATAACTATGGCTACACCTTC. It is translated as CASSASNVHNYGYTF.

Written as DNA, the CDR3 is TGTGCCAGCAGCTCGACCCCCCCCGGGACTCTTACCTACAATGAGCAGTTCTTC. The encoded protein is CASSSTPPGTLTYNEQFF. The V call is TRBV7-9, the J call TRBJ2-1, with D possibly TRBD2 on 6 matching bases. CDR3 length: 18 amino acids. CDR1 SEHNR and CDR2 FQNEAQ come from the germline V gene (reference sequence). The germline V and J ends were trimmed by 4 bases and 2 bases, with 21 bases remaining between them.

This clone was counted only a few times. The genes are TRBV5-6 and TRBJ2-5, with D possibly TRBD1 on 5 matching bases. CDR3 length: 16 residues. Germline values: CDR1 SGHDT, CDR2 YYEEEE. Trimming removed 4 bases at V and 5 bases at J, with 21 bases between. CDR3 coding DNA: TGTGCCAGCAGCCCCCCCCTAGGTAGGGGTGAGGAGACCCAGTACTTC. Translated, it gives CASSPPLGRGEETQYF.

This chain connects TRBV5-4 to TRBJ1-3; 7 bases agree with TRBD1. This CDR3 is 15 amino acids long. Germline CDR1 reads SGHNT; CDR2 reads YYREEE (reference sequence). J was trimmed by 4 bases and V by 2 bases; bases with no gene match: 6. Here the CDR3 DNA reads TGTGCCAGCAGCTTTGAGGGGGCGCGCGGAAACACCATATATTTT. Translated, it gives CASSFEGARGNTIYF.

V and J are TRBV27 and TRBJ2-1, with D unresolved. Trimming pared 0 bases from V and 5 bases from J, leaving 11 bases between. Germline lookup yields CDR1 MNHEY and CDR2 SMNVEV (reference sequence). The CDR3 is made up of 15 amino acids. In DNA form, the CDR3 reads TGTGCCAGCAGTTTATCAGTGCGTTTCCACAATGAGCAGTTCTTC. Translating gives CASSLSVRFHNEQFF.

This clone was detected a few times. CDR3 sequence: CASERQGRETQYF. CDR3 nucleotide sequence: TGTGCCAGCGAGAGACAGGGGAGGGAGACCCAGTACTTC. The chain employs TRBV7-9 and TRBJ2-5; 8 nucleotides agree with TRBD1. The junction had 7 bases not matched to a gene; V was cut back by 8 bases and J by 5 bases. The CDR3 has 13 amino acids. Germline CDR1 and CDR2: SEHNR and FQNEAQ (reference sequence).

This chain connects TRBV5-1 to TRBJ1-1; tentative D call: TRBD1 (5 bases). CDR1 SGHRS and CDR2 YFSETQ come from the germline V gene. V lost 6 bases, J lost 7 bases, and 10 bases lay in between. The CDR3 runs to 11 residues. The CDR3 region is CASKVGGEAFF. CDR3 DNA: TGCGCCAGCAAGGTCGGGGGTGAAGCTTTCTTT. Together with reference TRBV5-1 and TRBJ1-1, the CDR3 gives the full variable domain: KAGVTQTPRYLIKTRGQQVTLSCSPISGHRSVSWYQQTPGQGLQFLFEYFSETQRNKGNFPGRFSGRQFSNSRSEMNVSTLELGDSALYLCASKVGGEAFFGQGTRLTVV.

CDR3 in amino acids: CATSPGHSGNTIYF. The CDR3 nucleotides read TGTGCCACCTCCCCAGGACACTCTGGAAACACCATATATTTT. The chain has TRBV6-6 and TRBJ1-3, with D possibly matching TRBD1 (5 bases). This CDR3 is 14 amino acids long. Trimming cost V 10 bases and J 0 bases, with 13 bases left between them. CDR1 and CDR2 (germline): MNHNY, SVGAGI (reference sequence).

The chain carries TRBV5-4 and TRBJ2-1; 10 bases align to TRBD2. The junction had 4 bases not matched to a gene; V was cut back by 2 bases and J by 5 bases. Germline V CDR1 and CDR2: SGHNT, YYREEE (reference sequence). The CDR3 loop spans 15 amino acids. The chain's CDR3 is CASSLAGGIDNEQFF. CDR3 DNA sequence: TGTGCCAGCAGCTTAGCGGGAGGGATAGACAATGAGCAGTTCTTC.

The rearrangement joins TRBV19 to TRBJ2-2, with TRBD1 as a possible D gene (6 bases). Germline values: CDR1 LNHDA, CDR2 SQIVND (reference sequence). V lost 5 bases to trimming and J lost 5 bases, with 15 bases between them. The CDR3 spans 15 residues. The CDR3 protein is CASSEVGAPTGELFF. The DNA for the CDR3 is TGTGCCAGTAGTGAGGTGGGGGCACCGACCGGGGAGCTGTTTTTT.

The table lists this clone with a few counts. CDR3 loop: CSVATGSYTEAFF. DNA of the CDR3: TGCAGCGTGGCTACAGGGTCATACACTGAAGCTTTCTTT. The rearrangement uses TRBV29-1 and TRBJ1-1; the D gene is possibly TRBD1 (6 bases). There are 13 residues in the CDR3. Trimming stripped 6 bases from V and 3 bases from J, with 14 bases between. Germline loops: CDR1 SQVTM, CDR2 ANQGSEA.

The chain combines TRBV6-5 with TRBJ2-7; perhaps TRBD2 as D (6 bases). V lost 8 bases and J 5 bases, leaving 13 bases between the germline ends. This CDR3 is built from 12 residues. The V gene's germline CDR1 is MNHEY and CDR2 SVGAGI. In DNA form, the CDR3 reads TGTGCCAGCGGGAGGACTCTTGACGAGCAGTACTTC. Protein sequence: CASGRTLDEQYF.